Each of the 14 T cell receptor beta chains below was sequenced from the same sample in a study of cytomegalovirus exposure and HLA in healthy donors. The PCR employed 60 Vbeta primers together with 13 Jbeta primers. Profiling relied on immunoSEQ multiplex PCR, and the TCRdb table lists in-frame clones only, not all of them. The profile shows about 210,000 clones, roughly 82% of them singletons. The specimen was PBMCs. The receptors originated from a man aged 35 to 55 in good health and CMV-seropositive.

This clone was counted between two and nine times. This chain connects TRBV7-9 to TRBJ2-7, with TRBD2 matching over 8 bases. The trim removed 5 bases at V and 7 bases at J, leaving 16 bases unmatched. The CDR3 totals 16 residues. Germline CDR1 SEHNR, CDR2 FQNEAQ (reference sequence). The CDR3 is CASSRYLPGLGDEQYF. The CDR3 coding sequence is TGTGCCAGCAGCAGATACCTCCCGGGACTAGGAGATGAGCAGTACTTC.

The chain recombines TRBV6-5 with TRBJ1-1; no reliable D call. Germline values: CDR1 MNHEY, CDR2 SVGAGI. Trimming cost V 4 bases and J 7 bases, with 13 bases left between them. The CDR3 contains 13 residues. CDR3 sequence (DNA): TGTGCCAGCAGTTTAGACATGGCTGGTGAAGCTTTCTTT. Its translation: CASSLDMAGEAFF.

The chain combines TRBV20-1 with TRBJ2-1; D is possibly TRBD1 (7 bases). The CDR3 totals 11 residues. Germline V gene lookup returns CDR1 DFQATT and CDR2 SNEGSKA (reference sequence). Trimming pared 6 bases from V and 7 bases from J, leaving 10 bases between. This chain's CDR3 is CSARGRNEQFF. The CDR3 DNA follows: TGCAGTGCCAGGGGGAGGAATGAGCAGTTCTTC.

J is TRBJ1-5 and V is TRBV7-9; 12 bases map to TRBD1. This CDR3 contains 16 residues. The junction had 4 bases not matched to a gene; V was cut back by 1 base and J by 6 bases. Per germline, CDR1 SEHNR and CDR2 FQNEAQ (reference sequence). CDR3 region: CASSLGGQGAPQPQHF. The CDR3 DNA is TGTGCCAGCAGCTTAGGGGGACAGGGGGCCCCTCAGCCCCAGCATTTT.

With regard to this clone: This specimen includes other DNA sequences encoding the same CDR3. This chain uses TRBV5-1 with TRBJ2-1, with 12 nucleotides matching TRBD2. Germline CDR1 and CDR2: SGHRS and YFSETQ. The CDR3 extends over 15 amino acids. The V segment lost 0 bases and the J segment 6 bases; nucleotides outside the gene matches: 1. For the CDR3, the DNA is TGCGCCAGCAGCTTGGGACTAGCGGGAGTCAATGAGCAGTTCTTC. As protein: CASSLGLAGVNEQFF.

J is TRBJ2-3 and V is TRBV10-2; no reliable D call. This CDR3 has 13 residues. Germline lookup yields CDR1 WSHSY and CDR2 SAAADI. Trimming pared 3 bases from V and 2 bases from J, leaving 6 bases between. The CDR3 reads CASSDPNTDTQYF. CDR3 DNA: TGCGCCAGCAGTGACCCTAACACAGATACGCAGTATTTT.

The chain uses TRBV4-2 and TRBJ2-5; D ambiguous. CDR1 is LGHNA, CDR2 YNFKEQ, per germline. The CDR3 contains 13 residues. Deletions cut 4 bases from V and 1 base from J, with 7 bases between. This chain's CDR3 is CASSPFSQETQYF. The CDR3 bases are TGTGCCAGCAGCCCGTTTTCCCAAGAGACCCAGTACTTC.

The genes are TRBV11-2 and TRBJ2-5; D is possibly TRBD2 (5 bases). Trimming removed 5 bases at V and 0 bases at J, with 13 bases between. The germline V gene has CDR1 SGHAT and CDR2 FQNNGV. The CDR3 covers 15 residues. CDR3 nucleotide sequence: TGTGCCAGCAGCGCCTTACTAGTAAACCAAGAGACCCAGTACTTC. Translating it yields CASSALLVNQETQYF.

The rearrangement joins TRBV9 to TRBJ2-2; 8 positions match TRBD1. Germline V gene data show CDR1 as SGDLS and CDR2 as YYNGEE. The J segment lost 0 bases and the V segment lost 0 bases, leaving 4 bases of the junction unmatched. The CDR3 is 17 amino acids. This chain's CDR3 is CASSVGGQATNTGELFF. The CDR3 coding sequence is TGTGCCAGCAGCGTAGGGGGACAGGCGACGAACACCGGGGAGCTGTTTTTT.

The V call is TRBV9, the J call TRBJ1-2; a weak D match, TRBD1 (5 bases). The CDR3 has 16 residues. Germline V CDR1 and CDR2: SGDLS, YYNGEE. Trimming removed 4 bases at V and 6 bases at J, with 22 bases between. The CDR3 loop reads CASSSQRAGLNDGYTF. The CDR3 coding sequence is TGTGCCAGCAGCTCCCAACGAGCGGGACTAAACGATGGCTACACCTTC. The full variable domain, with the rest looked up from reference TRBV9 and TRBJ1-2, is DSGVTQTPKHLITATGQRVTLRCSPRSGDLSVYWYQQSLDQGLQFLIQYYNGEERAKGNILERFSAQQFPDLHSELNLSSLELGDSALYFCASSSQRAGLNDGYTFGSGTRLTVV.

The V gene is TRBV7-9, the J gene TRBJ2-1; D is perhaps TRBD2 (6 bases). The CDR3 has 12 residues. Trimming removed 5 bases at V and 9 bases at J, with 11 bases between. In germline, CDR1 is SEHNR, CDR2 FQNEAQ (reference sequence). Here the CDR3 reads CASSTAGLEQFF. The CDR3 DNA reads as TGTGCCAGCAGCACAGCGGGCCTTGAGCAGTTCTTC.

In its sample, this clone was seen once. CDR3 sequence: CASSLESYEQYV. CDR3 bases: TGTGCCAGCAGCTTGGAGAGTTACGAGCAGTACGTC. The J gene is TRBJ2-7, the V gene TRBV7-9; D is unclear. The germline V gene encodes CDR1 SEHNR and CDR2 FQNEAQ (reference sequence). The CDR3 runs to 12 residues. V was clipped by 3 bases and J by 4 bases, with 7 bases between them.

This clone was seen a few times. The chain recombines TRBV5-1 with TRBJ1-4; 7 bases match TRBD1. The CDR3 totals 18 residues. Trimming cost V 3 bases and J 3 bases; bases outside gene matches: 14. Germline values: CDR1 SGHRS, CDR2 YFSETQ. This CDR3 reads CASSYARQGRSANEKLFF. CDR3 nucleotides: TGCGCCAGCAGCTACGCGAGACAGGGAAGGAGTGCTAATGAAAAACTGTTTTTT.

V is TRBV6-1 and J is TRBJ2-5; 8 nucleotides align to TRBD2. The CDR3 runs 12 residues. Germline assignment: CDR1 MNHNS and CDR2 SASEGT. J lost 5 bases, V lost 8 bases, and 4 bases had no gene match. The chain's CDR3 is CASRASGETQYF. The CDR3 DNA follows: TGTGCCAGCCGGGCTAGCGGGGAGACCCAGTACTTC.